The 8 T cell receptor beta chains below all came from one sample that was sequenced in a study of blood T cell repertoires in COVID-19. Method: immunoSEQ multiplex PCR; TCRdb's copy keeps in-frame clones and lacks some. The table shows 350,000 to 450,000 clones, with roughly four fifths occurring only once. What was sequenced was PBMCs or T cells enriched from blood (not recorded which). The receptor set was obtained from a woman aged 45-59 years who had recovered from COVID-19.

The gene calls are TRBV18 and TRBJ1-1; D is perhaps TRBD1 (5 bases). Deletions cut 3 bases from V and 1 base from J, with 12 bases between. The CDR3 has 15 residues. CDR1 and CDR2 from the germline V gene are KGHSH and LQKENI. CDR3 sequence reads: CASSPNGGSNTEAFF. Here the CDR3 DNA reads TGTGCCAGCTCACCCAACGGGGGATCGAACACTGAAGCTTTCTTT.

This clone was seen once. The chain uses TRBV5-1 and TRBJ1-5; a possible D gene is TRBD1 (6 bases). Germline CDR1 reads SGHRS; CDR2 reads YFSETQ. This CDR3 region has 14 residues. Trimming cost V 0 bases and J 6 bases, with 10 bases left between them. In nucleotides, the CDR3 is TGCGCCAGCAGCTTGGTGGGAGGGGGTCAGCCCCAGCATTTT. Its translation is CASSLVGGGQPQHF.

This chain connects TRBV19 to TRBJ1-2; maybe TRBD1 (5 bases). CDR1 is LNHDA, CDR2 SQIVND, per germline (reference sequence). CDR3 length equals 13 residues. The germline V and J ends were trimmed by 4 bases and 6 bases, with 12 bases remaining between them. The CDR3 DNA is TGTGCCAGTAGTACCCGACAGTCGGATGGCTACACCTTC. It codes for CASSTRQSDGYTF.

The rearrangement uses TRBV19 and TRBJ2-1; 16 bases agree with TRBD2. The CDR3 covers 20 residues. CDR1 LNHDA and CDR2 SQIVND come from the germline V gene (reference sequence). Trimming cost V 5 bases and J 6 bases; bases outside gene matches: 16. The CDR3 here is CASSFHTPGLAGGRGNEQFF. In nucleotides, the CDR3 is TGTGCCAGTAGTTTCCACACACCGGGACTAGCGGGAGGGCGGGGCAATGAGCAGTTCTTC.

The CDR3 here is CASSQSQGHSGNTIYF. CDR3 nucleotide sequence: TGTGCCAGCTCCCAAAGCCAGGGACACTCTGGAAACACCATATATTTT. The chain employs TRBV18 and TRBJ1-3; D is possibly TRBD1 (6 bases). The length of the CDR3 is 16 residues. Germline CDR1 and CDR2: KGHSH and LQKENI. Trimming stripped 6 bases from V and 0 bases from J, with 15 bases between.

This rearrangement joins TRBV7-9 to TRBJ2-1, with 7 bases that match TRBD2. With 5 bases clipped from V and 6 bases from J, the junction kept 4 bases outside the gene matches. Germline assignment: CDR1 SEHNR and CDR2 FQNEAQ (reference sequence). The CDR3 sequence is 13 residues long. The CDR3 sequence is CASSPGGSNEQFF. The CDR3 DNA reads TGTGCCAGCAGCCCGGGCGGGAGCAATGAGCAGTTCTTC.

The chain employs TRBV7-2 and TRBJ2-5; D remains unclear. V lost 5 bases to trimming and J lost 5 bases, with 12 bases between them. This CDR3 region has 13 residues. The germline gives CDR1 SGHTA, CDR2 FQGNSA. The CDR3 coding sequence is TGTGCCAGCAGCCCAGCGTATAGGGAGACCCAGTACTTC. Translated, it gives CASSPAYRETQYF.

The chain carries TRBV4-1 and TRBJ1-2; TRBD1 matches at 9 bases. V was pared by 6 bases and J by 6 bases, with 8 bases of the junction left unmatched. The CDR3 runs 14 residues. From germline, CDR1 is MGHRA and CDR2 YSYEKL. The CDR3 spells CASSQRTGENGYTF. The DNA of the CDR3 is TGCGCCAGCAGTCAAAGGACAGGGGAGAATGGCTACACCTTC.